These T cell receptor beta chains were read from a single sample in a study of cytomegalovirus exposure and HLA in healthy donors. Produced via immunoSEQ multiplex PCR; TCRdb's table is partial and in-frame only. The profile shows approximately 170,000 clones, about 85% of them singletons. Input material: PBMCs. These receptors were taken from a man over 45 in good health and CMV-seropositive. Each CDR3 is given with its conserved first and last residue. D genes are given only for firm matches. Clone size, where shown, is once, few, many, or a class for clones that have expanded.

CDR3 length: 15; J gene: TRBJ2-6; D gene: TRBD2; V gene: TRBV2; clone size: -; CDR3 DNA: TGTGCCAGCAGGCGGGAGGGGAGTGGGGCCAACGTCCTGACTTTC; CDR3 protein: CASRREGSGANVLTF
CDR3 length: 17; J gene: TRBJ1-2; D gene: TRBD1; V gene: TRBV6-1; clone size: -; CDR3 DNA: TGTGCCAGCAGTGAAGGCCCCGGGACAGGGGTTAGCTATGGCTACACCTTC; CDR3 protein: CASSEGPGTGVSYGYTF
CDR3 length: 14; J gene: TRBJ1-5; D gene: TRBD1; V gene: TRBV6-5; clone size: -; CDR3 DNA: TGTGCCAGCAGTTACAGGACAGGAAATCAGCCCCAGCATTTT; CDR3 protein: CASSYRTGNQPQHF
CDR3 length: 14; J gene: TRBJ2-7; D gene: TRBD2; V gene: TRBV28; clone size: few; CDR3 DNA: TGTGCCAGCAGCCCACCCCTGACTAGCTCGGGGCAGTACTTC; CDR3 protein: CASSPPLTSSGQYF
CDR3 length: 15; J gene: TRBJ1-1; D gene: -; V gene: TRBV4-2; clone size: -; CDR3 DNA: TGTGCCAGCAGCCAGACGACAGCTTCAAACACTGAAGCTTTCTTT; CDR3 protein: CASSQTTASNTEAFF
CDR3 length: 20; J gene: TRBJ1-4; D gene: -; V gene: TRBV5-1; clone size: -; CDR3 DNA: TGCGCCAGCAGCTTGGCCATGGGGCAGGGCCCCTCCTCGATTAATGAAAAACTGTTTTTT; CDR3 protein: CASSLAMGQGPSSINEKLFF
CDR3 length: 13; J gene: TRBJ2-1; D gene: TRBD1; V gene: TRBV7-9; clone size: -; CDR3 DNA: TGTGCCAGCAGCTTCAACAGGGGGAATGAGCAGTTCTTC; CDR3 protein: CASSFNRGNEQFF
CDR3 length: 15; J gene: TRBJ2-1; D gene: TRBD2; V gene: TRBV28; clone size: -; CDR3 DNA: TGTGCCAGCAATCGAGCGGGAGTCACCTACAATGAGCAGTTCTTC; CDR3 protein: CASNRAGVTYNEQFF
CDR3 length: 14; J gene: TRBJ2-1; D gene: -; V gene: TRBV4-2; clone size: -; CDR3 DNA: TGTGCCAGCAGCCTCCCAGGAAGGGGCTATGAGCAGTTCTTC; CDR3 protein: CASSLPGRGYEQFF
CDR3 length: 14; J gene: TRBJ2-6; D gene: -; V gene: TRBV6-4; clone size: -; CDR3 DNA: TGTGCCAGCAAACTGAGCTCTGGGGCCAACGTCCTGACTTTC; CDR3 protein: CASKLSSGANVLTF
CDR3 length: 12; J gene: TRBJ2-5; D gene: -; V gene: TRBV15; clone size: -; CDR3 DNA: TGTGCCACCAGCAGAGCTCGAGAGACCCAGTACTTC; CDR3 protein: CATSRARETQYF
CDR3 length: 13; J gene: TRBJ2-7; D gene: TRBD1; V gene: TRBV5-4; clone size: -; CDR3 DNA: TGTGCCAGCAGCGGACGGGACAGCTACGAGCAGTACTTC; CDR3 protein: CASSGRDSYEQYF
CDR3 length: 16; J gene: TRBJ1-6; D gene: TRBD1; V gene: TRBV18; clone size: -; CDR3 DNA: TGTGCCAGCTCGAGACAGGGGGCCGGCTATAATTCACCCCTCCACTTT; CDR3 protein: CASSRQGAGYNSPLHF
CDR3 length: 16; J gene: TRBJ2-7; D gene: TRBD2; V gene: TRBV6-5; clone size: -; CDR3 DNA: TGTGCCAGCAGTTACTCGGGGCTAGCGGAGAACTACGAGCAGTACTTC; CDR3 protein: CASSYSGLAENYEQYF
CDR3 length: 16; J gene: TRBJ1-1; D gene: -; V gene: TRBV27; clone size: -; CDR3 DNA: TGTGCCAGCAGTTTAGACCGGAATAAGGGACTAACTGAAGCTTTCTTT; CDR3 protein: CASSLDRNKGLTEAFF
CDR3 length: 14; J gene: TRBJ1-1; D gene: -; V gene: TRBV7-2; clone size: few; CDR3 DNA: TGTGCCAGCAGCCCCGCCCCCGCGGGGGGGACGGCTTTCTTT; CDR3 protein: CASSPAPAGGTAFF
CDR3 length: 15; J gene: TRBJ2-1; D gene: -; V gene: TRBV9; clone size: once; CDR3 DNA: TGTGCCAGCAGCGTAGTAGTAACAGGGAATAATGAGCAGTTCTTC; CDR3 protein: CASSVVVTGNNEQFF
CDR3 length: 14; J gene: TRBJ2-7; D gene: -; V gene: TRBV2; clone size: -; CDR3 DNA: TGTGCCAGCAGTGGAACAGCCGAGTCCTACGAGCAGTACTTC; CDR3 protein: CASSGTAESYEQYF
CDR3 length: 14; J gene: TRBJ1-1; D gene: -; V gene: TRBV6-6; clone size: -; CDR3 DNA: TGTGCCAGCAGTTACTCGGTGGGGCCAGCTGAAGCTTTCTTT; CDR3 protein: CASSYSVGPAEAFF
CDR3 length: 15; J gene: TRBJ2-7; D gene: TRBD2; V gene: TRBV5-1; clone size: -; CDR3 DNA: TGCGCCAGCAGCTTAACTAGCGGGGGACTCTACGAGCAGTACTTC; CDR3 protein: CASSLTSGGLYEQYF
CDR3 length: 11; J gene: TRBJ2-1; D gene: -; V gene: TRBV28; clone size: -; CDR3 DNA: TGTGCCAGCAGTTCTAGCGAAGAGCAGTTCTTC; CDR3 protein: CASSSSEEQFF
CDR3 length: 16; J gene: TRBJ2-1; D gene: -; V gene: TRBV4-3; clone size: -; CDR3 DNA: TGCGCCAGCAGCCAAGGGTGGGCTAGTAGGGGGAATGAGCAGTTCTTC; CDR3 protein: CASSQGWASRGNEQFF
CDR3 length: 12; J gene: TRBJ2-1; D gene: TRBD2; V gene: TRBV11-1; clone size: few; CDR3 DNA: TGTGCCAGCAGCTACTCGCGGGAGGGGGAGTTCTTC; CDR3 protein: CASSYSREGEFF
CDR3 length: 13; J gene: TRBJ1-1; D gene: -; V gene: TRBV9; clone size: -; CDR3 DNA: TGTGCCAGCAGCGTAGGAGGGCTCACTGAAGCTTTCTTT; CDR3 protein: CASSVGGLTEAFF